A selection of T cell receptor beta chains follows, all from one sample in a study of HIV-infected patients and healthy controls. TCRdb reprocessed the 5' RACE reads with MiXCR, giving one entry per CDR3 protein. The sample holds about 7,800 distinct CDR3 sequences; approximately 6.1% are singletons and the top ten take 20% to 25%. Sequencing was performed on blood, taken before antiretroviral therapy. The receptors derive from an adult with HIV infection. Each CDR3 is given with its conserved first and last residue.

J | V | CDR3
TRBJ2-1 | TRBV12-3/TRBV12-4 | CASSLKEGYYNEQFF
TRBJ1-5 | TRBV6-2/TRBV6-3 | CASSYSTEGGQPQHF
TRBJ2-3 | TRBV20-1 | CSARATGGSDTQYF
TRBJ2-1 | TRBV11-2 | CASSPGYYEQFF
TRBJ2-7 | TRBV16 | CASSQIDSKTFYEQYF
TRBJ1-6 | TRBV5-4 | CASRRTEGQGLSSPLHF
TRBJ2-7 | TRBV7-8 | CASSLAEGNSYEQYF
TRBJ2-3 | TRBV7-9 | CASSLEGRGLMFTQYF
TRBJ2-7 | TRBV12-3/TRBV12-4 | CASSLGGGNYEQYF
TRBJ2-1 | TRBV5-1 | CASSSGLAGASNEQFF
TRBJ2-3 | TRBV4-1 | CASSLRSLAGSTDTQYF
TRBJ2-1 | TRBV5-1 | CASSGGPAHNEQFF
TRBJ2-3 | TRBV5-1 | CASSSRRGEDTQYF
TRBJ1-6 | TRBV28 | CASSSWVGWNNSPLHF
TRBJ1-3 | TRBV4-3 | CASSQLTGDGNTIYF
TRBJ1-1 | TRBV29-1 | CSVVRDTEAFF
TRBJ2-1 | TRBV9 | CASSVGTSGGPIYNEQFF
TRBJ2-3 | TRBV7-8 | CASSSGVFTDTQYF
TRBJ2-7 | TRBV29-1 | CSVEVAGIGEQYF
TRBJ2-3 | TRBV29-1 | CSVASTDTQYF
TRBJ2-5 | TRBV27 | CASSPKPAIWTSGETFQETQYF
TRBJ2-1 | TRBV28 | CASSFFGMGSYNEQFF
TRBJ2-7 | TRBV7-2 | CASSPGREYYEQYF
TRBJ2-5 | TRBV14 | CASQDRARKYF
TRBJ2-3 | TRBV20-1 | CSARATGAARPDTQYF
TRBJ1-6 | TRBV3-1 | CASSHGEDNSPLHF
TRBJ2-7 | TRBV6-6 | CASQGSSYEQYF
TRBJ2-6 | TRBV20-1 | CSARPAGAWGANVLTF
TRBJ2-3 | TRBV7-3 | CASSLAGTGSRADTQYF